The clone carrying this T cell receptor (beta chain) showed up just a few times. Adults between about 18 and 95 years of age took part from 20 to 25 US areas. The entry originates in a study of blood T cell repertoires in COVID-19. Study overall: Before being deemed recovered, Cohort 3 donors had two negative PCRs, clearance, or symptom resolution. There were acute and convalescent COVID-19 samples, and they came from the United States, Italy and Spain.

The germline V gene has CDR1 LNHNV and CDR2 YYDKDF (reference sequence). V lost 2 bases, J lost 0 bases, and 16 bases lay in between. This CDR3 has 18 amino acids. Sequencing was performed with immunoSEQ multiplex PCR; in TCRdb, only in-frame clones are kept and a portion is missing. The sample contains some 300,000 clones, 88% of which appear only once. The chain joins TRBV15 to TRBJ1-4; D gene ambiguous. The TCR sequence derives from a woman aged 55-75 years in a cohort exposed to, infected with or recovered from COVID-19 (not recorded which). What was sequenced was PBMCs or T cells enriched from blood (not recorded which). The CDR3 nucleotides are TGTGCCACCAGCAGAACGATCGTTCAGACTGCAACTAATGAAAAACTGTTTTTT. It translates to CATSRTIVQTATNEKLFF.